This paragraph reports one T cell receptor beta chain. Its antigen is currently unknown. The CDR3 sequence is 14 residues long. Trimming removed 7 bases at V and 3 bases at J, with 16 bases between. The germline CDR1 and CDR2 sequences are LNHDA and SQIVND (reference sequence). Donors sampled were nominally healthy, though unrecorded immune exposures were likely. The data stem from a study of cytomegalovirus exposure and HLA in healthy donors. Findings and limits, study-wide: Rarity characterized most TCR sequences, yet some public TCRs appeared in many donors.

The PCR was carried out with 60 Vbeta primers and 13 Jbeta primers. TCRdb's table, derived via immunoSEQ multiplex PCR, lists solely in-frame clones and lacks some. This table has around 200,000 clones, roughly 77% appearing once. Sequencing was carried out using PBMCs. The sequence came from a man between 25 and 39 years old in good health and CMV-seropositive. V usage is TRBV19 and J usage is TRBJ2-7, with TRBD2 as a possible D gene (5 bases). The CDR3 protein is CASNPTNRYYEQYF. CDR3 nucleotides: TGTGCCAGTAATCCGACTAACCGCTACTACGAGCAGTACTTC. Combining the CDR3 with reference TRBV19 and TRBJ2-7 gives the whole variable domain DGGITQSPKYLFRKEGQNVTLSCEQNLNHDAMYWYRQDPGQGLRLIYYSQIVNDFQKGDIAEGYSVSREKKESFPLTVTSAQKNPTAFYLCASNPTNRYYEQYFGPGTRLTVT.